These 16 T cell receptor beta chains came from one sample sequenced in a study of post-analysis software for immune sequencing data. The study, taken as a whole, reports: A handful of TRBV segments appeared more often in patients than in controls, and TRBV5-6, TRBV5-1 and TRBV20-1 were among these.

For these receptors, no antigen is known. Unique molecular identifiers featured in each of the TCR beta cDNA libraries. Each CDR3 protein is one row after TCRdb ran MiXCR on the PCR reads. The data show hundreds of thousands of distinct CDR3 sequences, under 55% seen once. The sample consisted of blood. Every receptor here comes from a girl between 5 and 17 years old with multiple sclerosis.

This clonotype has a handful of counts. The V call is TRBV10-2, the J call TRBJ2-3; D unclear. Deletions cut 0 bases from V and 2 bases from J, with 6 bases between. CDR1 and CDR2 (germline): WSHSY, SAAADI. The CDR3 has 14 amino acids. The chain's CDR3 is CASSESSITDTQYF. CDR3 in DNA: TGCGCCAGCAGTGAGTCTTCGATCACAGATACGCAGTATTTT.

The chain recombines TRBV20-1 with TRBJ2-2; tentative D call: TRBD1 (5 bases). The CDR3 loop spans 14 amino acids. In germline, CDR1 is DFQATT, CDR2 SNEGSKA (reference sequence). V shed 8 bases and J shed 5 bases, with 18 bases lying between them. Here the CDR3 DNA reads TGCAGTACTTTAGTATCCAGGGCAACCGGGGAGCTGTTTTTT. It specifies CSTLVSRATGELFF.

The rearrangement uses TRBV28 and TRBJ2-5; D is uncertain. This CDR3 region has 14 residues. The V gene lost 2 bases and the J gene lost 1 base, with 8 bases spanning the gap. CDR1 is MDHEN and CDR2 is SYDVKM in the germline V gene. The CDR3 DNA is TGTGCCAGCAGTTTAGGGCCATTCCAAGAGACCCAGTACTTC. Translated: CASSLGPFQETQYF.

This clonotype was detected a few times. The chain joins TRBV10-2 to TRBJ1-2; no definite D call. Trimming removed 3 bases at V and 2 bases at J, with 13 bases between. The germline gives CDR1 WSHSY, CDR2 SAAADI. The CDR3 length is 15 residues. CDR3 amino acids: CASSDPKGRNYGYTF. The CDR3 DNA reads TGCGCCAGCAGTGATCCCAAGGGCCGAAACTATGGCTACACCTTC.

This rearrangement joins TRBV6-5 to TRBJ1-1; D gene unclear. The CDR3 is 13 residues long. Germline values: CDR1 MNHEY, CDR2 SVGAGI. V lost 0 bases, J lost 6 bases, and 8 bases lay in between. CDR3 DNA: TGTGCCAGCAGTTACTCGGGCGGACCTGAAGCTTTCTTT. Translation gives CASSYSGGPEAFF.

This CDR3 reads CASSQDWANKQFF. CDR3 coding DNA: TGTGCCAGCAGCCAAGATTGGGCCAACAAGCAGTTCTTC. The rearrangement uses TRBV14 and TRBJ2-1; no firm D call. The CDR3 extends over 13 amino acids. V was pared by 0 bases and J by 11 bases, with 11 bases between. Germline V CDR1 and CDR2: SGHDN, FVKESK.

The CDR3 nucleotides are TGTGCCAGCAGCTTAGCCCCATATGTGAGCGGCTACACCTTC. Translation gives CASSLAPYVSGYTF. The chain employs TRBV11-2 and TRBJ1-2; D gene unclear. The CDR3 runs 14 residues. Germline V gives CDR1 SGHAT, CDR2 FQNNGV. Trimming shortened V by 1 base and J by 8 bases, and 14 bases separated the two germline ends.

This clonotype was seen only a few times. The chain recombines TRBV7-3 with TRBJ2-3; D remains ambiguous. V was shortened by 5 bases and J by 6 bases, with 12 bases between the two germline ends. CDR3 length: 13 residues. In germline, CDR1 is SGHTA, CDR2 FQGTGA. The CDR3 nucleotides are TGTGCCAGCAGCGCCGGAGCGCGGGATACGCAGTATTTT. It yields the protein CASSAGARDTQYF.

The rearrangement links TRBV7-9 to TRBJ2-4; D is ambiguous. The better agreement between TRBJ2-7 and the DNA end casts doubt on the J call. Germline CDR1 reads SEHNR; CDR2 reads FQNEAQ (reference sequence). The CDR3 consists of 13 residues. The CDR3 sequence is CASSLHIDYEQYF. The CDR3 region has the DNA TGTGCCAGCAGCTTGCACATCGACTACGAGCAGTACTTC.

This clonotype was observed a handful of times. V gene TRBV20-1 combines with J gene TRBJ2-7; a weak D match, TRBD1 (6 bases). The CDR3 has 14 amino acids. V lost 3 bases and J lost 2, with 14 bases in between. Germline V lookup: CDR1 DFQATT, CDR2 SNEGSKA (reference sequence). The CDR3 DNA sequence: TGCAGTGCTAGTCTACGGACAGAAACCTACGAGCAGTACTTC. Encoded protein: CSASLRTETYEQYF.

This clonotype was detected only a few times. The rearrangement joins TRBV11-2 to TRBJ2-5; unclear D gene. Germline lookup yields CDR1 SGHAT and CDR2 FQNNGV. The CDR3 is 12 amino acids. The V gene lost 5 bases and the J gene lost 4 bases, with 8 bases spanning the gap. The chain's CDR3 is CASSLGIETQYF. For the CDR3, the DNA is TGTGCCAGCAGCCTAGGTATAGAGACCCAGTACTTC.

The rearrangement uses TRBV11-2 and TRBJ2-7, with a weak D call TRBD1 (6 bases). The V end lost 1 base, the J end lost 6 bases, and 10 bases lay between the germline ends. There are 13 residues in the CDR3. Germline-derived CDR1 and CDR2 are SGHAT and FQNNGV. The CDR3, as DNA: TGTGCCAGCAGCTTAGCCAGGGGCGGCGAGCAGTACTTC. Amino acid sequence: CASSLARGGEQYF. The full variable domain, completed using reference TRBV11-2 and TRBJ2-7, is EAGVAQSPRYKIIEKRQSVAFWCNPISGHATLYWYQQILGQGPKLLIQFQNNGVVDDSQLPKDRFSAERLKGVDSTLKIQPAKLEDSAVYLCASSLARGGEQYFGPGTRLTVT.

CDR3 DNA sequence: TGTGCCAGCAGCTCGTCGGGACACAGCTCCTACGAGCAGTACTTC. Its protein product is CASSSSGHSSYEQYF. The chain is built from TRBV7-2 and TRBJ2-7, with D possibly TRBD1 on 6 matching bases. The CDR3 extends over 15 amino acids. The germline V gene has CDR1 SGHTA and CDR2 FQGNSA. With 4 bases removed from V and 0 bases from J, the gap between germline ends came to 13 bases.

This clonotype was recorded a few times. The chain carries TRBV4-3 and TRBJ2-3; no firm D call. CDR1 is LGHNA and CDR2 is YSLEER in the germline V gene. The V end was cut by 0 bases, the J end by 6 bases, with 16 bases between. The CDR3 consists of 16 residues. The CDR3 reads CASSQDTLVHGDTQYF. CDR3 DNA sequence: TGCGCCAGCAGCCAAGATACGCTAGTCCACGGGGATACGCAGTATTTT.

This clonotype was observed a handful of times. The genes are TRBV9 and TRBJ1-1; D is possibly TRBD1 (6 bases). V lost 3 bases, J lost 1 base, and 10 bases lay in between. CDR3 size: 14 residues. Germline assignment: CDR1 SGDLS and CDR2 YYNGEE. The CDR3 spells CASSAVGQNTEAFF. CDR3 nucleotide sequence: TGTGCCAGCAGCGCTGTGGGACAGAACACTGAAGCTTTCTTT.

The chain employs TRBV20-1 and TRBJ1-5; D is perhaps TRBD1 (5 bases). The germline CDR1 and CDR2 sequences are DFQATT and SNEGSKA (reference sequence). The CDR3 is 16 amino acids. V was trimmed by 1 base and J by 7 bases, leaving 20 bases between them. The CDR3 reads CSARATDGQGTQPQHF. The CDR3 DNA reads as TGCAGTGCTAGAGCAACGGACGGGCAGGGCACCCAGCCCCAGCATTTT.